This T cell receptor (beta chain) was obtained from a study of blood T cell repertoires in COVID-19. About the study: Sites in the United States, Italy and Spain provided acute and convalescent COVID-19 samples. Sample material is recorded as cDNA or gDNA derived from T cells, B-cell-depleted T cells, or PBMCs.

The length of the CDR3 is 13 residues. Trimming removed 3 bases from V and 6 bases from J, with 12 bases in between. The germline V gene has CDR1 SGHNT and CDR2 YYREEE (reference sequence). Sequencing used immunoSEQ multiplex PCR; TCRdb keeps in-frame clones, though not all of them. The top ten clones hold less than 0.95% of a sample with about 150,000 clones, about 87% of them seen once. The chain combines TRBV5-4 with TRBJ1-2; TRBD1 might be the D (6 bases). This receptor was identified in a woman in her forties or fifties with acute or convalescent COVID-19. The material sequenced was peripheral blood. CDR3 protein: CASSSRGSDGYTF. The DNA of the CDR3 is TGTGCCAGCAGCTCCAGGGGCTCGGATGGCTACACCTTC.